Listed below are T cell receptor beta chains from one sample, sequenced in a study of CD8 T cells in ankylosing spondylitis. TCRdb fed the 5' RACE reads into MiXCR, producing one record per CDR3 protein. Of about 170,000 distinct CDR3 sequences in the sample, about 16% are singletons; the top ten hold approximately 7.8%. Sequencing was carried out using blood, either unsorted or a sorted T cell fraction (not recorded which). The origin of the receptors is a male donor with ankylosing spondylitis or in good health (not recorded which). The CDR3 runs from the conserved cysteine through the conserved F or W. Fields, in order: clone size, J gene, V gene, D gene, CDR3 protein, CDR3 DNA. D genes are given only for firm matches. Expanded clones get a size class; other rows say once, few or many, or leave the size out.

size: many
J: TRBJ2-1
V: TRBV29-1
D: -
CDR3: CSVEHPGSYNEQFF
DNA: TGCAGCGTCGAACACCCCGGCTCCTACAATGAGCAGTTCTTC

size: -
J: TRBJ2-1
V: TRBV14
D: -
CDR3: CASSQDVWQGPYNEQFF
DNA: TGTGCCAGCAGCCAAGATGTTTGGCAAGGTCCATACAATGAGCAGTTCTTC

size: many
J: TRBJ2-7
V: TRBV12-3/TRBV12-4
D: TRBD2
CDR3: CASATSDRTYEQYF
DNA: TGTGCCAGCGCTACTAGCGACCGGACCTACGAGCAGTACTTC

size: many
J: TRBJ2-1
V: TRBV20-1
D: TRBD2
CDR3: CSASGGRASYNEQFF
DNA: TGCAGTGCTAGTGGCGGGAGGGCCTCCTACAATGAGCAGTTCTTC

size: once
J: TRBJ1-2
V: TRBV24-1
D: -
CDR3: CATSDLAGNGYTF
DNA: TGTGCCACCAGTGATTTGGCAGGAAATGGCTACACCTTC

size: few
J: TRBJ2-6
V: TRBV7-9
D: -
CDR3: CATRVLNESGANVLTF
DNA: TGTGCCACCCGCGTCTTAAATGAGTCTGGGGCCAACGTCCTGACTTTC

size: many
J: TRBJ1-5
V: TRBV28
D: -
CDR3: CASSSNALNQPQHF
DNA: TGTGCCAGCAGTTCAAACGCGCTCAATCAGCCCCAGCATTTT

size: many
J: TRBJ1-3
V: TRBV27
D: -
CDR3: CASSFGTPSGNTIYF
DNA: TGTGCCAGCAGTTTTGGGACACCCTCTGGAAACACCATATATTTT

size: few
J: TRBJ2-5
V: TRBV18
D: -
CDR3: CASSPFGQDLKETQYF
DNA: TGTGCCAGCTCACCCTTTGGGCAGGACCTCAAGGAGACCCAGTACTTC

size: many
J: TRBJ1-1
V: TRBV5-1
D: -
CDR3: CASSLEGRAGTEAFF
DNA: TGCGCCAGCAGCTTGGAAGGCAGGGCGGGGACTGAAGCTTTCTTT

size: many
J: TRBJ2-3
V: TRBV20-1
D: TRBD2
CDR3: CSARRLAADTQYF
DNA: TGCAGTGCTAGAAGGCTAGCGGCAGATACGCAGTATTTT

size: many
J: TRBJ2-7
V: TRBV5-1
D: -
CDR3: CASSLQSSYEQYF
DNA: TGTGCCAGCAGTTTGCAGAGCTCCTACGAGCAGTACTTC

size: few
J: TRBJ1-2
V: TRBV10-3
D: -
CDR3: CAISEGGAYGYTF
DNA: TGTGCCATCAGTGAGGGGGGCGCCTATGGCTACACCTTC

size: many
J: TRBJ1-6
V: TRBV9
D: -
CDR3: CASSATHEALHF
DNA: TGTGCCAGCAGCGCGACGCATGAGGCCCTCCACTTT

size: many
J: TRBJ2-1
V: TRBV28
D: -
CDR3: CASSLIVPYNEQFF
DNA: TGTGCCAGCAGTCTTATAGTGCCCTACAATGAGCAGTTCTTC

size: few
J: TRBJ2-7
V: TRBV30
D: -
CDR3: CAWSQGDEQYF
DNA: TGTGCCTGGAGTCAAGGGGACGAGCAGTACTTC

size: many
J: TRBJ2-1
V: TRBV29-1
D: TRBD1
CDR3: CSVLPGTGNYNEQFF
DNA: TGCAGCGTTCTACCCGGGACAGGTAATTACAATGAGCAGTTCTTC

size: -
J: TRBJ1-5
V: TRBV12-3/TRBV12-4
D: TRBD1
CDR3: CASSADGQGGDQPQHF
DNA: TGTGCCAGCAGTGCCGATGGACAGGGTGGCGATCAGCCCCAGCATTTT

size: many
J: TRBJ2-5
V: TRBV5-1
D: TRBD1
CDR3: CASRIGTAQETQYF
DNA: TGCGCCAGCCGGATCGGGACAGCCCAAGAGACCCAGTACTTC

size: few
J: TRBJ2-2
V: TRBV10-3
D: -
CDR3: CAISELQVWTGELFF
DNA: TGTGCCATCAGTGAGTTACAGGTTTGGACCGGGGAGCTGTTTTTT

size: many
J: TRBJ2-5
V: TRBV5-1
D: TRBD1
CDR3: CASSLDRDSKIQETQYF
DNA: TGCGCCAGCAGCTTGGACCGGGACAGTAAAATACAAGAGACCCAGTACTTC

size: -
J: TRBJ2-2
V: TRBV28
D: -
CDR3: CASSLSRVNTGELFF
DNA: TGTGCCAGCAGTTTAAGTCGGGTGAACACCGGGGAGCTGTTTTTT

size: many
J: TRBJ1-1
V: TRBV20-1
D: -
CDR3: CSASPTTGGFSSSTEAFF
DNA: TGCAGTGCTAGCCCAACAACGGGGGGGTTCTCGTCAAGCACTGAAGCTTTCTTT

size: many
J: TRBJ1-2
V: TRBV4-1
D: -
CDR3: CASRPPGKRGVDYGYTF
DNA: TGCGCCAGCAGACCTCCCGGGAAGAGGGGAGTCGACTATGGCTACACCTTC

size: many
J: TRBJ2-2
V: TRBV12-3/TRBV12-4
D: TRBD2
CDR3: CASSLGVWPGGPNTGELFF
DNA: TGTGCCAGCAGTTTAGGGGTATGGCCGGGAGGGCCAAACACCGGGGAGCTGTTTTTT

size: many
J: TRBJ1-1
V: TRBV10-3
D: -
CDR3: CAISPGSGEAFF
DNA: TGTGCCATCAGCCCCGGTAGCGGTGAAGCTTTCTTT

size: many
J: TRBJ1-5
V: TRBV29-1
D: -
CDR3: CSAKDGGNQPQHF
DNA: TGCAGCGCGAAAGACGGAGGCAATCAGCCCCAGCATTTT

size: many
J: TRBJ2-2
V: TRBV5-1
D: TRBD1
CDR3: CASSWGQGMTGELFF
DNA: TGCGCCAGCAGCTGGGGACAGGGAATGACCGGGGAGCTGTTTTTT

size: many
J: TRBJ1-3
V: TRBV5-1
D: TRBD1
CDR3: CASSWGDRFSGNTIYF
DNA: TGCGCCAGCAGCTGGGGGGACAGATTCTCAGGAAACACCATATATTTT

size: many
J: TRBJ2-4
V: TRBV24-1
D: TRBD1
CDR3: CATSDARDRENIQYF
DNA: TGTGCCACCAGTGATGCCCGGGACAGGGAAAACATTCAGTACTTC